What follows are 27 T cell receptor beta chains derived from one specimen sequenced in a study of shared clonotypes between healthy human individuals. Profiling relied on immunoSEQ multiplex PCR, and the TCRdb table lists in-frame clones only, not all of them. The sample holds some 2.4 million clones, 80% to 95% seen once. The sample comprised naive CD4+ T cells from PBMCs. Sample subset: CD45RA+ positively selected. These receptors were obtained from a man aged 18 to 35 in good health. Some clones in this sample may be carry-over from other donors' samples.

V gene TRBV10-1 combines with J gene TRBJ2-1, with 13 bases matching TRBD2. V was pared by 4 bases and J by 8 bases, with 8 bases of the junction left unmatched. Per germline, CDR1 WNHNN and CDR2 SYGVQD (reference sequence). The CDR3 covers 16 residues. The CDR3 loop reads CASSGTGTSGTDEQFF. DNA of the CDR3: TGCGCCAGCAGTGGGACCGGGACTAGCGGGACCGATGAGCAGTTCTTC.

The chain is built from TRBV7-2 and TRBJ1-4; D gene unclear. Germline V lookup: CDR1 SGHTA, CDR2 FQGNSA. The V end was cut by 4 bases, the J end by 8 bases, with 11 bases between. The CDR3 has 13 residues. The CDR3 DNA reads as TGTGCCAGCAGCTACTTCGCCAGGGAAAAACTGTTTTTT. Amino acids: CASSYFAREKLFF.

The count of this clone is one. This chain joins TRBV6-1 and TRBJ1-5; D possibly corresponds to TRBD1 (5 bases). CDR1 is MNHNS, CDR2 SASEGT, per germline. V shed 8 bases and J shed 11 bases, with 19 bases lying between them. This CDR3 comprises 13 residues. CDR3 sequence (DNA): TGTGCCAGCCGTCATGGGGGGTATGAGGCCCAGCATTTT. Translation gives CASRHGGYEAQHF.

The table lists this clone with a count of one. This sequence joins TRBV5-5 and TRBJ2-7, with 7 positions matching TRBD2. Per germline, CDR1 SGHKS and CDR2 YYEKEE (reference sequence). The CDR3 totals 15 residues. V was clipped by 4 bases and J by 1 base; unmatched bases: 8. CDR3 loop: CASSDEREASYEQYF. The CDR3 nucleotides read TGTGCCAGCAGCGACGAACGGGAGGCATCCTACGAGCAGTACTTC.

This chain links TRBV5-1 with TRBJ2-5; the match to TRBD2 covers 12 bases. Per germline, CDR1 SGHRS and CDR2 YFSETQ. CDR3 length equals 18 residues. The junction had 13 bases not matched to a gene; V was cut back by 3 bases and J by 4 bases. CDR3 sequence: CASSYTLAGGPSGETQYF. CDR3 in DNA: TGCGCCAGCAGCTACACCCTAGCGGGAGGGCCGTCAGGAGAGACCCAGTACTTC.

The rearrangement uses TRBV7-6 and TRBJ2-3, with D maybe TRBD2 (5 bases). The V end was cut by 4 bases, the J end by 1 base, with 12 bases between. The CDR3 is made up of 15 amino acids. Germline CDR1 SGHVS, CDR2 FNYEAQ. Here the CDR3 reads CASSSRGLRTDTQYF. DNA of the CDR3: TGTGCCAGCAGCTCCCGAGGGCTTCGCACAGATACGCAGTATTTT.

The J gene is TRBJ2-5, the V gene TRBV9, with 10 bases lining up with TRBD2. V was clipped by 1 base and J by 2 bases; unmatched bases: 2. CDR1 is SGDLS, CDR2 YYNGEE, per germline. This CDR3 spans 15 amino acids. The CDR3 sequence: CASSVLAGVQETQYF. The DNA of the CDR3 is TGTGCCAGCAGCGTACTAGCGGGGGTACAAGAGACCCAGTACTTC.

The chain has TRBV30 and TRBJ2-2; the D is unclear. The CDR3 runs to 17 residues. Trimming left V 0 bases short and J 3 bases short, with 17 bases between. CDR1 is GTSNPN, CDR2 SVGIG, per germline (reference sequence). DNA of the CDR3: TGTGCCTGGAGTGTATATTTTTTTGGGCAGGACACCGGGGAGCTGTTTTTT. This translates into CAWSVYFFGQDTGELFF.

This clone was recorded a few times. The chain employs TRBV4-1 and TRBJ1-5; 8 bases align to TRBD1. This CDR3 region has 15 residues. Trimming at V came to 1 base and at J to 3 bases, leaving 2 bases not matched to a gene. Germline V gene sequence: CDR1 MGHRA, CDR2 YSYEKL. The CDR3, as DNA: TGCGCCAGCAGCCAAGGGACAGGGTACAATCAGCCCCAGCATTTT. As protein: CASSQGTGYNQPQHF.

The J gene is TRBJ2-4, the V gene TRBV28; D perhaps matches TRBD2 (5 bases). CDR3 length: 13 amino acids. Germline values: CDR1 MDHEN, CDR2 SYDVKM. With 8 bases removed from V and 6 bases from J, the gap between germline ends came to 14 bases. CDR3 bases: TGTGCCAGCCTGGCAGCGGACGTAAACATTCAGTACTTC. It encodes CASLAADVNIQYF.

In the case of this clone: Other nucleotide sequences in the sample specify the same CDR3. This chain connects TRBV28 to TRBJ2-1; D gene uncertain. Between the trimmed V and J ends, which lost 5 bases and 6 bases, there was a span of 8 bases. CDR3 length: 12 amino acids. The germline CDR1 and CDR2 sequences are MDHEN and SYDVKM. The CDR3: CASSLRRNEQFF. The CDR3 DNA reads as TGTGCCAGCAGTCTACGACGCAATGAGCAGTTCTTC.

On this clone: At one boundary the junction diverges from the germline segment, which might be a read error. The rearrangement joins TRBV30 to TRBJ1-6; D call uncertain. This CDR3 contains 18 residues. Germline-derived CDR1 and CDR2 are GTSNPN and SVGIG (reference sequence). This CDR3 is CAWSSIGLPSSYNLPLHF. Written as DNA, the CDR3 is TGTGCCTGGAGTTCTATTGGCTTACCGAGCTCCTATAATTTACCCCTCCACTTT.

Concerning this clone: Other DNA sequences from this sample encode an identical CDR3 as well. V is TRBV5-1 and J is TRBJ2-7, with 10 bases that match TRBD1. The CDR3 totals 14 residues. The germline CDR1 and CDR2 sequences are SGHRS and YFSETQ. J gave up 3 bases and V 3 bases, and 3 bases lay outside the gene matches. The CDR3 DNA reads as TGCGCCAGCAGCTCCCGGGACAGGGGCTACGAGCAGTACTTC. Amino acids: CASSSRDRGYEQYF.

CDR3 nucleotides: TGTGCCAGCATTGAGGCGGCTGGGGCCAACGTCCTGACTTTC. Protein sequence: CASIEAAGANVLTF. This chain connects TRBV28 to TRBJ2-6, with D unresolved. V was pared by 7 bases and J by 2 bases, with 9 bases between. Germline V gives CDR1 MDHEN, CDR2 SYDVKM. The CDR3 has 14 amino acids.

The J gene is TRBJ2-3, the V gene TRBV5-4, with unresolved D. The V end was cut by 3 bases, the J end by 1 base, with 15 bases between. The CDR3 contains 16 residues. CDR1 is SGHNT, CDR2 YYREEE, per germline (reference sequence). This CDR3 is CASSSEWWAGTDTQYF. The CDR3 DNA reads TGTGCCAGCAGCTCGGAATGGTGGGCAGGCACAGATACGCAGTATTTT.

V and J are TRBV19 and TRBJ2-7, with TRBD1 identical over 9 bases. V trimming: 4 bases; J trimming: 4 bases; junction bases outside the gene matches: 11. This CDR3 is built from 16 residues. CDR1 is LNHDA, CDR2 SQIVND, per germline (reference sequence). The CDR3 DNA reads as TGTGCCAGTAGTAGTTTGCCGGGACAGGGCACTTACGAGCAGTACTTC. Protein sequence: CASSSLPGQGTYEQYF.

The genes are TRBV29-1 and TRBJ2-1, with 10 bases identical to TRBD1. The J segment lost 5 bases and the V segment lost 6 bases, leaving 7 bases of the junction unmatched. This CDR3 contains 14 residues. Germline V gene sequence: CDR1 SQVTM, CDR2 ANQGSEA. For the CDR3, the DNA is TGCAGCGTGCGGGACAGGGGATTGGACAATGAGCAGTTCTTC. Translated, it gives CSVRDRGLDNEQFF.

The rearrangement links TRBV7-8 to TRBJ1-3, with TRBD1 matching 7 bases. J gave up 8 bases and V 5 bases, and 15 bases lay outside the gene matches. Germline V gene data show CDR1 as SGHVS and CDR2 as FQNEAQ. This CDR3 has 16 amino acids. CDR3 loop: CASSRTRDSRSDTIYF. CDR3 in DNA: TGTGCCAGCAGCCGAACCCGGGACAGCCGGTCGGACACCATATATTTT.

This clone was counted only a few times. The chain links TRBV11-3 to TRBJ2-1, with 12 nucleotides matching TRBD2. Per the germline V gene, CDR1 is SGHNT and CDR2 is YENEEA. Germline trimming cut 1 base from V and 2 bases from J; bases unmatched to any gene: 0. The CDR3 contains 16 residues. CDR3 sequence: CASSLGTSGTYNEQFF. The CDR3 bases are TGTGCCAGCAGCTTAGGGACTAGCGGGACCTACAATGAGCAGTTCTTC.

The J gene is TRBJ2-7, the V gene TRBV19; maybe TRBD2 (6 bases). CDR1 is LNHDA, CDR2 SQIVND, per germline (reference sequence). Trimming left V 4 bases short and J 0 bases short, with 22 bases between. The CDR3 totals 18 residues. The CDR3 DNA reads TGTGCCAGTAGTACCCTATTACTGGGGGGAGGAATCTCCTACGAGCAGTACTTC. It is translated as CASSTLLLGGGISYEQYF.

This chain links TRBV27 with TRBJ2-2; 10 nucleotides line up with TRBD2. V lost 7 bases, J lost 1 base, and 3 bases stayed unmatched. Germline V lookup: CDR1 MNHEY, CDR2 SMNVEV (reference sequence). This CDR3 is 15 amino acids long. As DNA, the CDR3 is TGTGCCAGCACGAGGACTAGCGGGAACACCGGGGAGCTGTTTTTT. Protein: CASTRTSGNTGELFF.

The chain carries TRBV18 and TRBJ2-5; 8 nucleotides agree with TRBD1. Germline values: CDR1 KGHSH, CDR2 LQKENI. V trimming: 1 base; J trimming: 2 bases; junction bases outside the gene matches: 3. This CDR3 contains 15 residues. DNA of the CDR3: TGTGCCAGCTCACCACGAGGGACAGGACAAGAGACCCAGTACTTC. This codes for CASSPRGTGQETQYF.

The chain has TRBV28 and TRBJ1-2; D is unclear. Trimming pared 5 bases from V and 0 bases from J, leaving 19 bases between. The CDR3 loop spans 17 amino acids. Germline loops: CDR1 MDHEN, CDR2 SYDVKM. The CDR3 nucleotides read TGTGCCAGCAGTCTTACCCGCGGACTTACCGCTAACTATGGCTACACCTTC. This encodes CASSLTRGLTANYGYTF.

The count of this clone is one. CDR3 in amino acids: CASSLAGANQPQHF. The CDR3 coding sequence is TGTGCCAGCAGCTTGGCAGGGGCGAATCAGCCCCAGCATTTT. The chain recombines TRBV7-3 with TRBJ1-5, with TRBD1 as a possible D gene (6 bases). The CDR3 is 14 residues long. V was pared by 3 bases and J by 4 bases, with 10 bases between. CDR1 is SGHTA and CDR2 is FQGTGA in the germline V gene.

This clone was seen a few times. The chain links TRBV11-2 to TRBJ1-1, with a tentative D call TRBD1 (5 bases). Germline loops: CDR1 SGHAT, CDR2 FQNNGV. This CDR3 is 13 amino acids long. Trimming cost V 6 bases and J 2 bases, with 10 bases left between them. CDR3 amino acids: CASRYRINTEAFF. CDR3 sequence (DNA): TGTGCCAGCAGATACAGGATTAACACTGAAGCTTTCTTT.

This chain connects TRBV29-1 to TRBJ1-4; 9 bases align to TRBD1. The CDR3 has 15 residues. Germline values: CDR1 SQVTM, CDR2 ANQGSEA. The V and J ends lost 7 bases and 2 bases, in that order; junction bases with no gene match: 8. The CDR3 DNA sequence: TGCAGCGCTGGTATGGGGACAGGGACTAATGAAAAACTGTTTTTT. Translated: CSAGMGTGTNEKLFF.

The chain uses TRBV5-3 and TRBJ2-1, with 9 bases identical to TRBD2. TRBV5-3 carries the ORF label, with uncertain function. The CDR3 is made up of 17 amino acids. V lost 4 bases, J lost 4 bases, and 12 bases stayed unmatched. CDR3 protein: CARSLRRSSGRYNEQFF. The CDR3 DNA follows: TGTGCCAGAAGCCTACGCCGCAGTAGCGGGAGATACAATGAGCAGTTCTTC.